Presented here are 15 T cell receptor beta chains from one specimen sequenced in a study of response to subunit inactivated influenza vaccine. TCRdb re-derived calls from the RT-PCR reads in MiXCR, one entry per CDR3 protein. Counted here are roughly 500,000 distinct CDR3 sequences, 20% to 25% occurring once; the ten biggest clones make up around 2.8%. These data were also reused for a study on T cells expressing NK-cell markers. That source reports: A 5'RACE template switching approach incorporating UMIs was used to make TCR beta cDNA.

Sequencing was performed on CD4+ T cells sorted from PBMCs, taken about 13 days after vaccination. The receptors were sampled from a man aged 45-60 years who received an inactivated influenza vaccine.

This clonotype occurred a few times. The chain's CDR3 is CSARDWNVTWTGGRLGLTTDTQYF. CDR3 DNA sequence: TGCAGTGCTAGAGATTGGAACGTTACCTGGACAGGGGGCAGACTAGGGCTCACCACAGATACGCAGTATTTT. The V gene is TRBV20-1, the J gene TRBJ2-3; 11 bases line up with TRBD1. This CDR3 spans 24 amino acids. V dropped 0 bases and J dropped 2; count of bases not matched to a gene: 28. In germline, CDR1 is DFQATT, CDR2 SNEGSKA (reference sequence).

V and J are TRBV7-8 and TRBJ2-7; no clear D gene. This CDR3 region has 13 residues. The V gene lost 1 base and the J gene lost 3 bases, with 7 bases spanning the gap. Germline V gene lookup returns CDR1 SGHVS and CDR2 FQNEAQ. The CDR3 sequence is CASSLVKGYEQYF. The DNA of the CDR3 is TGTGCCAGCAGCTTAGTTAAGGGCTACGAGCAGTACTTC.

The chain couples TRBV25-1 to TRBJ1-1, with D tentatively TRBD1 (5 bases). CDR3 length: 14 residues. The ends were cut back, 7 bases at V and 5 bases at J, with 17 bases in the middle. Germline loops: CDR1 MGHDK, CDR2 SYGVNS. CDR3 DNA sequence: TGTGCCAGCACCCCATCGGGGGGAGCGACTGAAGCTTTCTTT. Protein: CASTPSGGATEAFF.

This clonotype showed up many times. This rearrangement joins TRBV12-3 or TRBV12-4 to TRBJ2-2; D may be TRBD2 (5 bases). This CDR3 is 15 amino acids long. V dropped 1 base and J dropped 5 bases, with 11 bases sitting between them. CDR3 sequence: CASSLGGFPTGELFF. The CDR3 DNA sequence: TGTGCCAGCAGTTTAGGAGGGTTCCCAACCGGGGAGCTGTTTTTT.

This clonotype was counted a few times. The rearrangement joins TRBV4-3 to TRBJ2-4; 8 positions agree with TRBD1. J was trimmed by 2 bases and V by 4 bases; bases with no gene match: 13. The germline V gene encodes CDR1 LGHNA and CDR2 YSLEER. The CDR3 length is 18 residues. The CDR3 loop reads CASSRTRRGQGSKNIQYF. The CDR3 DNA reads as TGCGCCAGCAGCCGGACCAGACGAGGACAGGGTTCCAAAAACATTCAGTACTTC.

The rearrangement uses TRBV12-3 or TRBV12-4 and TRBJ2-5, with a weak D call TRBD2 (5 bases). V was shortened by 5 bases and J by 4 bases, with 20 bases between the two germline ends. This CDR3 contains 16 residues. The chain's CDR3 is CASSTSEGSVGETQYF. CDR3 sequence (DNA): TGTGCCAGCAGTACGTCTGAGGGTAGCGTGGGAGAGACCCAGTACTTC.

The table lists this clonotype with a few counts. This rearrangement joins TRBV20-1 to TRBJ2-7; no firm D call. This CDR3 region has 13 residues. Germline lookup yields CDR1 DFQATT and CDR2 SNEGSKA (reference sequence). Trimming left V 7 bases short and J 3 bases short, with 16 bases between. The CDR3 reads CSGQSRIGYEQYF. Written as DNA, the CDR3 is TGCAGTGGCCAGTCTAGGATCGGCTACGAGCAGTACTTC.

This clonotype has a handful of counts. The chain is built from TRBV28 and TRBJ2-3; D is unresolved. V was shortened by 1 base and J by 0 bases, with 8 bases between the two germline ends. The CDR3 contains 15 residues. Germline V lookup: CDR1 MDHEN, CDR2 SYDVKM. The CDR3 here is CASSLLPVSTDTQYF. In DNA, the CDR3 is TGTGCCAGCAGTTTATTGCCAGTAAGCACAGATACGCAGTATTTT.

This clonotype was counted between two and nine times. This chain connects TRBV5-1 to TRBJ1-3, with D uncertain. This CDR3 has 13 amino acids. Germline CDR1 reads SGHRS; CDR2 reads YFSETQ. The ends were cut back, 2 bases at V and 2 bases at J, with 5 bases in the middle. CDR3 protein: CASSLRPGNTIYF. DNA for the CDR3: TGCGCCAGCAGCTTACGTCCTGGAAACACCATATATTTT.

This clonotype was found a few times. The chain uses TRBV5-1 and TRBJ1-4, with D perhaps TRBD1 (6 bases). V dropped 4 bases and J dropped 8 bases, with 12 bases sitting between them. Germline V CDR1 and CDR2: SGHRS, YFSETQ. The CDR3 totals 13 residues. The DNA of the CDR3 is TGCGCCAGCAGCCCCCCAGGGGACGAAAAACTGTTTTTT. Amino acid sequence: CASSPPGDEKLFF.

The chain employs TRBV20-1 and TRBJ2-3; no clear D gene. Germline loops: CDR1 DFQATT, CDR2 SNEGSKA (reference sequence). V was cut by 4 bases and J by 2 bases, with 25 bases left in between. The CDR3 is 18 amino acids. The CDR3 DNA is TGCAGTGCTACCAACTTAGATCCGGCAGGAAGTACCACAGATACGCAGTATTTT. This gives the protein CSATNLDPAGSTTDTQYF.

The gene calls are TRBV2 and TRBJ1-5; 7 nucleotides match TRBD1. The CDR3 loop spans 15 amino acids. Germline V gene data show CDR1 as SNHLY and CDR2 as FYNNEI. J was trimmed by 0 bases and V by 6 bases; bases with no gene match: 5. The CDR3 region is CASRGTEHSNQPQHF. The CDR3 DNA reads TGTGCCAGCAGGGGGACAGAGCATAGCAATCAGCCCCAGCATTTT. Variable domain in full (rest from reference TRBV2 and TRBJ1-5): EPEVTQTPSHQVTQMGQEVILRCVPISNHLYFYWYRQILGQKVEFLVSFYNNEISEKSEIFDDQFSVERPDGSNFTLKIRSTKLEDSAMYFCASRGTEHSNQPQHFGDGTRLSIL.

This clonotype was observed a handful of times. The chain uses TRBV6-2 or TRBV6-3 and TRBJ2-3; 9 nucleotides agree with TRBD2. V was clipped by 0 bases and J by 6 bases; unmatched bases: 7. This CDR3 is built from 16 residues. Germline assignment: CDR1 MNHEY and CDR2 SVGEGT. The CDR3 DNA reads TGTGCCAGCAGTTACTCGGATAGCGGGAGTTTGGATACGCAGTATTTT. It translates to CASSYSDSGSLDTQYF.

The genes are TRBV7-6 and TRBJ1-1, with TRBD1 as a possible D gene (5 bases). The CDR3 covers 13 residues. Germline-derived CDR1 and CDR2 are SGHVS and FNYEAQ. V was cut by 5 bases and J by 0 bases, with 7 bases left in between. The CDR3: CASSKDMNTEAFF. CDR3 nucleotide sequence: TGTGCCAGCAGCAAGGACATGAACACTGAAGCTTTCTTT.

This chain joins TRBV19 and TRBJ2-7; D remains ambiguous. Germline assignment: CDR1 LNHDA and CDR2 SQIVND (reference sequence). CDR3 length: 13 residues. V was clipped by 2 bases and J by 1 base, with 6 bases between them. This chain's CDR3 is CASSITVSYEQYF. DNA for the CDR3: TGTGCCAGTAGTATAACAGTATCCTACGAGCAGTACTTC.